These T cell receptor beta chains were read from a single sample in a study of a mutant IDH1 vaccine in newly diagnosed glioma. For these receptors, no antigen is known. Generated by immunoSEQ multiplex PCR, the TCRdb table keeps only in-frame clones and is missing some. The sample includes 45,000 to 55,000 clones, under 85% of them seen just once. Sequenced material: PBMCs, taken from a glioma patient whose treatment included an IDH1 peptide vaccine. The receptors were gathered from a man aged 40-49 years with glioma. CDR3s include the opening cysteine and the closing phenylalanine or tryptophan. Each record gives: D gene, clone size, V gene, J gene, CDR3 DNA, CDR3 protein. D genes are given only for firm matches. Some rows mark clone size as missing; the rest say once, few, many or name a class of expanded clone.

d_call: -; clone_size: -; v_call: TRBV7-4; j_call: TRBJ1-5; cdr3_nt: TGTGCCAGCAGCTTAGAGAGGGATAGCAATCAGCCCCAGCATTTT; cdr3_aa: CASSLERDSNQPQHF
d_call: TRBD1; clone_size: -; v_call: TRBV2; j_call: TRBJ2-2; cdr3_nt: TGTGCCAGACAGGGGACCGGGGAGCTGTTTTTT; cdr3_aa: CARQGTGELFF
d_call: -; clone_size: -; v_call: TRBV28; j_call: TRBJ2-5; cdr3_nt: TGTGCCAGCAGCGGGCAGGCGTTCCGGGTGGAGACCCAGTACTTC; cdr3_aa: CASSGQAFRVETQYF
d_call: TRBD1; clone_size: -; v_call: TRBV4-2; j_call: TRBJ1-3; cdr3_nt: TGTGCCAGCAGTCATCCGACCGGACAGGGACGCTCTGGAAACACCATATATTTT; cdr3_aa: CASSHPTGQGRSGNTIYF
d_call: -; clone_size: -; v_call: TRBV5-6; j_call: TRBJ1-4; cdr3_nt: TGTGCCAGCAGCTTTCAAGCAAATGAAAAACTGTTTTTT; cdr3_aa: CASSFQANEKLFF
d_call: TRBD2; clone_size: -; v_call: TRBV4-2; j_call: TRBJ2-3; cdr3_nt: TGTGCCAGCAGCCAAGAGGAGCGGGGGGGCGATACGCAGTATTTT; cdr3_aa: CASSQEERGGDTQYF
d_call: -; clone_size: few; v_call: TRBV2; j_call: TRBJ1-5; cdr3_nt: TGTGCCAGCAGCCCCCGGACCGACATTGGCAATCAGCCCCAGCATTTT; cdr3_aa: CASSPRTDIGNQPQHF
d_call: -; clone_size: -; v_call: TRBV7-9; j_call: TRBJ1-1; cdr3_nt: TGTGCCAGCAGCGGGGCCCCCCCCCTGAGGGCTGAAGCTTTCTTT; cdr3_aa: CASSGAPPLRAEAFF
d_call: TRBD1; clone_size: few; v_call: TRBV18; j_call: TRBJ1-5; cdr3_nt: TGTGCCAGCCGACAGGGAGTCAATCAGCCCCAGCATTTT; cdr3_aa: CASRQGVNQPQHF
d_call: -; clone_size: -; v_call: TRBV2; j_call: TRBJ1-6; cdr3_nt: TGTGCCAGCAGTGAATACAGGGACAATTCACCCCTCCACTTT; cdr3_aa: CASSEYRDNSPLHF
d_call: -; clone_size: -; v_call: TRBV29-1; j_call: TRBJ1-5; cdr3_nt: TGCAGCGTTGAGGGAGGGCGAGGTCAGCCCCAGCATTTT; cdr3_aa: CSVEGGRGQPQHF
d_call: TRBD1; clone_size: -; v_call: TRBV5-1; j_call: TRBJ1-2; cdr3_nt: TGCGCCAGCAGCTTGCGCCACGGACAGGGTTCTAACTATGGCTACACCTTC; cdr3_aa: CASSLRHGQGSNYGYTF
d_call: TRBD1; clone_size: -; v_call: TRBV5-1; j_call: TRBJ1-3; cdr3_nt: TGCGCCAGCAGCTTTACAGGGGGGTCTCCGAGCCCGTATTTT; cdr3_aa: CASSFTGGSPSPYF
d_call: TRBD2; clone_size: -; v_call: TRBV4-1; j_call: TRBJ2-7; cdr3_nt: TGCGCCAGCAGCCAACTAGCGGGGGCCTTAGCGACCTACGAGCAGTACTTC; cdr3_aa: CASSQLAGALATYEQYF
d_call: -; clone_size: -; v_call: TRBV5-6; j_call: TRBJ1-1; cdr3_nt: TGTGCCAGCAGCTGGAGGGGAGATGGGAACACTGAAGCTTTCTTT; cdr3_aa: CASSWRGDGNTEAFF
d_call: TRBD1; clone_size: -; v_call: TRBV27; j_call: TRBJ1-5; cdr3_nt: TGTGCCAGCAGCTTTAGACAGGGTATCGAGCCCCAGCATTTT; cdr3_aa: CASSFRQGIEPQHF
d_call: -; clone_size: -; v_call: TRBV18; j_call: TRBJ1-3; cdr3_nt: TGTGCCAGCTCCCCGGACGGCACTGGAAACACCATATATTTT; cdr3_aa: CASSPDGTGNTIYF
d_call: -; clone_size: few; v_call: TRBV27; j_call: TRBJ2-1; cdr3_nt: TGTGCCAGTTGCTCTTACAGCTCCTACAATGAGCAGTTCTTC; cdr3_aa: CASCSYSSYNEQFF
d_call: TRBD1; clone_size: -; v_call: TRBV7-2; j_call: TRBJ1-5; cdr3_nt: TGTGCCAGCAGCTGGACAGGGTATCGAAATCAGCCCCAGCATTTT; cdr3_aa: CASSWTGYRNQPQHF
d_call: -; clone_size: once; v_call: TRBV10-2; j_call: TRBJ2-3; cdr3_nt: TGCGCCAGCAGTGAGTCGAAGGAGGGAGATACGCAGTATTTT; cdr3_aa: CASSESKEGDTQYF
d_call: -; clone_size: once; v_call: TRBV4-1; j_call: TRBJ2-7; cdr3_nt: TGCGCCAGCAGCCAAGCCAGCGACTCCTACGAGCAGTACTTC; cdr3_aa: CASSQASDSYEQYF
d_call: -; clone_size: -; v_call: TRBV18; j_call: TRBJ2-1; cdr3_nt: TGTGCCAGCTCACCACCTCTCGACAATGAGCAGTTCTTC; cdr3_aa: CASSPPLDNEQFF
d_call: -; clone_size: -; v_call: TRBV2; j_call: TRBJ1-3; cdr3_nt: TGTGCCAGCAGCTTAGCTTCCAACAGGGAGGTGGGAAACACCATATATTTT; cdr3_aa: CASSLASNREVGNTIYF
d_call: -; clone_size: once; v_call: TRBV29-1; j_call: TRBJ2-7; cdr3_nt: TGCAGCGCCATGACGACAAGCTCCTACGAGCAGTACTTC; cdr3_aa: CSAMTTSSYEQYF
d_call: TRBD1; clone_size: few; v_call: TRBV10-3; j_call: TRBJ1-1; cdr3_nt: TGTGCCATCACCACAGGACAGGGGAACACTGAAGCTTTCTTT; cdr3_aa: CAITTGQGNTEAFF
d_call: TRBD1; clone_size: -; v_call: TRBV27; j_call: TRBJ2-7; cdr3_nt: TGTGCCAGCAGGACAGGGGTAGGGGGGGAGCAGTACTTC; cdr3_aa: CASRTGVGGEQYF
d_call: TRBD1; clone_size: -; v_call: TRBV19; j_call: TRBJ2-7; cdr3_nt: TGTGCCAGTAGTAGGGCAGGGGGAACCTACGAGCAGTACTTC; cdr3_aa: CASSRAGGTYEQYF
d_call: -; clone_size: -; v_call: TRBV29-1; j_call: TRBJ1-2; cdr3_nt: TGCAGCGTTGATTTGGGCTATGGCTACACCTTC; cdr3_aa: CSVDLGYGYTF
d_call: TRBD2; clone_size: -; v_call: TRBV6-5; j_call: TRBJ2-3; cdr3_nt: TGTGCCAGCAGTTACACGGGGGGGCGTCCAGATACGCAGTATTTT; cdr3_aa: CASSYTGGRPDTQYF
d_call: -; clone_size: -; v_call: TRBV6-6; j_call: TRBJ1-2; cdr3_nt: TGTGCCAGCAGCCACGACGGACCGGCCCGAGGCTACACCTTC; cdr3_aa: CASSHDGPARGYTF
d_call: -; clone_size: -; v_call: TRBV2; j_call: TRBJ2-2; cdr3_nt: TGTGCCAGCAGTCAAACCGGGATGACGGCCGGGGAGCTGTTTTTT; cdr3_aa: CASSQTGMTAGELFF
d_call: -; clone_size: few; v_call: TRBV18; j_call: TRBJ1-1; cdr3_nt: TGTGCCAGCTCGGAGGCTAGCCGGAACACTGAAGCTTTCTTT; cdr3_aa: CASSEASRNTEAFF
d_call: -; clone_size: few; v_call: TRBV30; j_call: TRBJ2-1; cdr3_nt: TGTGCCTGGAGTGTACTGGGGACTGAGCAGTTCTTC; cdr3_aa: CAWSVLGTEQFF
d_call: -; clone_size: -; v_call: TRBV6-5; j_call: TRBJ2-5; cdr3_nt: TGTGCCAGCAGTTACTCGCATTCAGAGACCCAGTACTTC; cdr3_aa: CASSYSHSETQYF
d_call: TRBD2; clone_size: -; v_call: TRBV6-5; j_call: TRBJ2-5; cdr3_nt: TGTGCCAGCAGTTACAATAGCGGGGGAGGGGAGACCCAGTACTTC; cdr3_aa: CASSYNSGGGETQYF
d_call: TRBD1; clone_size: -; v_call: TRBV6-5; j_call: TRBJ1-1; cdr3_nt: TGTGCCAGCAGTTCCCGGGACAGTGAAGCTTTCTTT; cdr3_aa: CASSSRDSEAFF
d_call: -; clone_size: -; v_call: TRBV5-6; j_call: TRBJ1-2; cdr3_nt: TGTGCCAGCAGCTTGGGGGTCGGGGGCTACACCTTC; cdr3_aa: CASSLGVGGYTF
d_call: -; clone_size: few; v_call: TRBV2; j_call: TRBJ1-6; cdr3_nt: TGTGCCAGCCAGGGAGTTAGGAATTCACCCCTCCACTTT; cdr3_aa: CASQGVRNSPLHF
d_call: TRBD1; clone_size: -; v_call: TRBV29-1; j_call: TRBJ1-2; cdr3_nt: TGCAGCGTTGAAGATCCTGACAGGGTACAGGGCTACACCTTC; cdr3_aa: CSVEDPDRVQGYTF
d_call: -; clone_size: few; v_call: TRBV6-5; j_call: TRBJ1-1; cdr3_nt: TGTGCCAGCAGTTACAGCCCGAGAACTGAAGCTTTCTTT; cdr3_aa: CASSYSPRTEAFF
d_call: TRBD2; clone_size: many; v_call: TRBV5-1; j_call: TRBJ2-7; cdr3_nt: TGCGCCAGCAGTTTTGCTAGCGGGGGGACCTACGAGCAGTACTTC; cdr3_aa: CASSFASGGTYEQYF
d_call: TRBD1; clone_size: -; v_call: TRBV7-2; j_call: TRBJ1-5; cdr3_nt: TGTGCCAGCAGCATGACAGGGGCTAATCAGCCCCAGCATTTT; cdr3_aa: CASSMTGANQPQHF
d_call: -; clone_size: -; v_call: TRBV10-3; j_call: TRBJ1-5; cdr3_nt: TGTGCCATCAGTGAATCCGGGGCCCGGTCCCAGCATTTT; cdr3_aa: CAISESGARSQHF
d_call: -; clone_size: -; v_call: TRBV27; j_call: TRBJ2-5; cdr3_nt: TGTGCCAGCAGTTTTGGGGGGCACGGGACCCAGTACTTC; cdr3_aa: CASSFGGHGTQYF
d_call: TRBD1; clone_size: -; v_call: TRBV4-1; j_call: TRBJ2-7; cdr3_nt: TGCGCCAGCAGCCGAGACAGGGGGCCGCCCTACGAGCAGTACTTC; cdr3_aa: CASSRDRGPPYEQYF
d_call: -; clone_size: few; v_call: TRBV12-5; j_call: TRBJ1-5; cdr3_nt: TGTGCTAGTGGTTTGTCGAATAGCAATCAGCCCCAGCATTTT; cdr3_aa: CASGLSNSNQPQHF
d_call: TRBD2; clone_size: -; v_call: TRBV30; j_call: TRBJ2-1; cdr3_nt: TGTGCCTGGAGTGTAATCCCCACCGGGACTAGCGGTAATGAGCAGTTCTTC; cdr3_aa: CAWSVIPTGTSGNEQFF
d_call: -; clone_size: -; v_call: TRBV9; j_call: TRBJ1-6; cdr3_nt: TGTGCCAGCAGCGTAGATGGGTTCTCCTATAATTCACCCCTCCACTTT; cdr3_aa: CASSVDGFSYNSPLHF
d_call: -; clone_size: -; v_call: TRBV7-9; j_call: TRBJ2-3; cdr3_nt: TGTGCCAGCAGCTGGGACAGCACAGATACGCAGTATTTT; cdr3_aa: CASSWDSTDTQYF
d_call: TRBD1; clone_size: -; v_call: TRBV7-9; j_call: TRBJ2-2; cdr3_nt: TGTGCCAAAACGGAGAGGGGGCAGTTTCAGAACACCGGGGAGCTGTTTTTT; cdr3_aa: CAKTERGQFQNTGELFF
d_call: -; clone_size: -; v_call: TRBV2; j_call: TRBJ2-6; cdr3_nt: TGTGCCAGCAGTTCCGTCTCTGGGGCCAACGTCCTGACTTTC; cdr3_aa: CASSSVSGANVLTF
d_call: TRBD1; clone_size: -; v_call: TRBV5-1; j_call: TRBJ2-7; cdr3_nt: TGCGCCAGCCCGAACGGGACAGGGTTTCACGAGCAGTACTTC; cdr3_aa: CASPNGTGFHEQYF
d_call: -; clone_size: -; v_call: TRBV19; j_call: TRBJ2-7; cdr3_nt: TGTGCCAGTAGTGTAGGTTACTCCTACGAGCAGTACTTC; cdr3_aa: CASSVGYSYEQYF
d_call: TRBD1; clone_size: -; v_call: TRBV4-2; j_call: TRBJ1-2; cdr3_nt: TGTGCCAGCAGCCCGACAGGGCCCGGCTACACCTTC; cdr3_aa: CASSPTGPGYTF
d_call: -; clone_size: few; v_call: TRBV6-1; j_call: TRBJ1-2; cdr3_nt: TGTGCCAGCAGCCCAGCAGGGGACGGCTACACCTTC; cdr3_aa: CASSPAGDGYTF